These T cell receptor beta chains were read from a single sample in a study of neurological immune-mediated disorders. MiXCR, applied by TCRdb to the 5' RACE reads, yields one record per CDR3 protein. This sample has about 77,000 distinct CDR3 sequences; roughly 10% occur once, and the top ten carry 1.7%. The material sequenced was PBMCs. Every receptor here comes from a man aged 45-65 years in good health. CDR3s include the opening cysteine and the closing phenylalanine or tryptophan. D genes are given only for firm matches. The listing skips clone size in some rows; elsewhere it reads once, few, many or a size class.

v_gene: TRBV28
abundance: many
d_gene: NA
j_gene: TRBJ1-5
CDR3aa: CASSLNSNPNQPQHF
CDR3nt: TGTGCCAGCAGTTTAAACAGTAATCCCAATCAGCCCCAGCATTTT

v_gene: TRBV29-1
abundance: many
d_gene: NA
j_gene: TRBJ1-6
CDR3aa: CSVAEPGPSGDSPLHF
CDR3nt: TGCAGCGTAGCCGAGCCGGGCCCCTCTGGGGATTCACCCCTCCACTTT

v_gene: TRBV7-9
abundance: many
d_gene: NA
j_gene: TRBJ1-1
CDR3aa: CASSSSGGKGTEAFF
CDR3nt: TGTGCCAGCAGCTCCTCCGGGGGGAAGGGCACTGAAGCTTTCTTT

v_gene: TRBV20-1
abundance: many
d_gene: TRBD2
j_gene: TRBJ2-1
CDR3aa: CSARDYSGRASYNEQFF
CDR3nt: TGCAGTGCTAGAGATTATAGCGGGAGGGCCTCCTACAATGAGCAGTTCTTC

v_gene: TRBV10-3
abundance: many
d_gene: TRBD2
j_gene: TRBJ2-1
CDR3aa: CAISELWTSGPYNEQFF
CDR3nt: TGTGCCATCAGTGAGTTGTGGACTAGCGGTCCTTACAATGAGCAGTTCTTC

v_gene: TRBV19
abundance: NA
d_gene: NA
j_gene: TRBJ2-3
CDR3aa: CASSRNGGSTDTQYF
CDR3nt: TGTGCCAGTAGTAGGAACGGCGGGAGCACAGATACGCAGTATTTT

v_gene: TRBV5-1
abundance: many
d_gene: NA
j_gene: TRBJ2-1
CDR3aa: CASSLGQGDEQFF
CDR3nt: TGCGCCAGCAGCTTGGGGCAGGGCGATGAGCAGTTCTTC

v_gene: TRBV20-1
abundance: many
d_gene: TRBD2
j_gene: TRBJ2-3
CDR3aa: CSAGSRLAGNTDTQYF
CDR3nt: TGCAGTGCTGGATCTAGACTAGCGGGGAACACAGATACGCAGTATTTT

v_gene: TRBV5-1
abundance: many
d_gene: NA
j_gene: TRBJ2-5
CDR3aa: CASTPPEGAALQETQYF
CDR3nt: TGCGCCAGCACCCCACCGGAGGGGGCGGCCCTCCAAGAGACCCAGTACTTC

v_gene: TRBV5-1
abundance: many
d_gene: NA
j_gene: TRBJ2-5
CDR3aa: CASRSGQQETQYF
CDR3nt: TGCGCCAGCAGGTCGGGGCAGCAAGAGACCCAGTACTTC

v_gene: TRBV29-1
abundance: few
d_gene: NA
j_gene: TRBJ1-1
CDR3aa: CSGKESEAFF
CDR3nt: TGCAGCGGAAAGGAATCAGAAGCTTTCTTT

v_gene: TRBV29-1
abundance: many
d_gene: TRBD1
j_gene: TRBJ2-3
CDR3aa: CSVDWRDRVDDTQYF
CDR3nt: TGCAGCGTTGACTGGAGGGACAGGGTAGATGATACGCAGTATTTT

v_gene: TRBV4-2
abundance: few
d_gene: TRBD1
j_gene: TRBJ1-6
CDR3aa: CASSQDPTGFNSPLHF
CDR3nt: TGTGCCAGCAGCCAAGATCCGACAGGGTTTAATTCACCCCTCCACTTT